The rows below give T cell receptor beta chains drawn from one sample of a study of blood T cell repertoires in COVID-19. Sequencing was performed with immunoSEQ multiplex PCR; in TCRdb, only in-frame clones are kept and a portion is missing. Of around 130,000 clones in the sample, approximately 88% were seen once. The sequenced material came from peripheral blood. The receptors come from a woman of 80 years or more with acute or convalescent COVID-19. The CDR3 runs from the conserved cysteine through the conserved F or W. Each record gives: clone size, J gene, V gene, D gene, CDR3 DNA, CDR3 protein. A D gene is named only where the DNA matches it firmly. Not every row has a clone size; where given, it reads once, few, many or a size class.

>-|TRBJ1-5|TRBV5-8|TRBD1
TGTGCCAGCAGCTCCCACAGGGGGCCTAGCAATCAGCCCCAGCATTTT
CASSSHRGPSNQPQHF
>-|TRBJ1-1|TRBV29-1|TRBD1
TGCAGCGTTGTCCGCCAAGGGGGCGCGTCCCGAGCTTTCTTT
CSVVRQGGASRAFF
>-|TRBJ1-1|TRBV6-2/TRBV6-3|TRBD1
TGTGCCAGCAGTTATTGGGGGCAGGGGGAGAACACTGAAGCTTTCTTT
CASSYWGQGENTEAFF
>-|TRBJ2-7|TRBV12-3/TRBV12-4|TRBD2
TGTGCCAGCAGTATCGGACTAGCGAGGGAGCAGTACTTC
CASSIGLAREQYF
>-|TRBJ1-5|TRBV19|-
TGTGCCAGTAGTAGGGTGGGGAGCAGCAATCAGCCCCAGCATTTT
CASSRVGSSNQPQHF
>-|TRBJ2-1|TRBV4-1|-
TGCGCCAGCAGCCAAGAAGGCAGGGGCGGCAATGAGCAGTTCTTC
CASSQEGRGGNEQFF
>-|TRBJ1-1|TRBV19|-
TGTGCCAGTAGGCAGGGAGGCTCGAACACTGAAGCTTTCTTT
CASRQGGSNTEAFF
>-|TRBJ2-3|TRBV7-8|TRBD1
TGTGCCAGCAGCTCCGCCGGGACAGGGACGGCTACGCAGTATTTT
CASSSAGTGTATQYF
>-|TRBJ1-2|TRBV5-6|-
TGTGCCAGCAGCTTTGGTACCGAGTTCCGTGGCTACACCTTC
CASSFGTEFRGYTF
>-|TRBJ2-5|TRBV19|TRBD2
TGTGCCAGTAGAAATAGCGGGAGGCTGGGAGAGACCCAGTACTTC
CASRNSGRLGETQYF
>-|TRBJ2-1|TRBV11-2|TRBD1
TGTGCCAGCAAGCGGAACAGGGGCTATTACAATGAGCAGTTCTTC
CASKRNRGYYNEQFF
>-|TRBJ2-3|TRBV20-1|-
TGCAGTGCTAGTGGACTTGTTGAGAGCGCAACTAGCACAGATACGCAGTATTTT
CSASGLVESATSTDTQYF
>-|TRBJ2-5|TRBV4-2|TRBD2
TGTGCCAGCAGCCAGGGGGGACTACTGTCGGAGACCCAGTACTTC
CASSQGGLLSETQYF
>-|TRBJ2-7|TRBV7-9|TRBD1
TGTGCCAGCAGCCCTAGGGCAGGGGGCAGGTTGGACGAGCAGTACTTC
CASSPRAGGRLDEQYF
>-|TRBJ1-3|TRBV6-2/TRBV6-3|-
TGTGCCAGCAGTTACTTGGGCAGCTCTGGAAACACCATATATTTT
CASSYLGSSGNTIYF
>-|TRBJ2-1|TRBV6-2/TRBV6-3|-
TGTGCCAGCAGTTATGGGGGCCACAATGAGCAGTTCTTC
CASSYGGHNEQFF
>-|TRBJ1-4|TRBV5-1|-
TGCGCCAGCAGTTCTGGTGGGGACTATAATGAAAAACTGTTTTTT
CASSSGGDYNEKLFF
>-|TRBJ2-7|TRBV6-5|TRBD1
TGTGCCGAGGGACAGGGGGCAGACGAGCAGTACTTC
CAEGQGADEQYF
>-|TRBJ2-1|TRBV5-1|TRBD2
TGCGCCAGCAGCTTGGGCGGGGGTTGGAATGAGCAGTTCTTC
CASSLGGGWNEQFF
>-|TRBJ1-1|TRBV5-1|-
TGCGCCAGCAGCTTGGGGCAGGTGAACACTGAAGCTTTCTTT
CASSLGQVNTEAFF
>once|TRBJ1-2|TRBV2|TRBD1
TGTGCCAGCAACCAGGGGGCTGACGGCTACACCTTC
CASNQGADGYTF
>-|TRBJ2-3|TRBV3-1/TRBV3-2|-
TGTGCCAGCAGCCAAGAAGGCGGCTATGGAGATACGCAGTATTTT
CASSQEGGYGDTQYF
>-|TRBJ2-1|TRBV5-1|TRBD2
TGCGCCAGCAGGACTAGCGGGGATTTCAATGAGCAGTTCTTC
CASRTSGDFNEQFF
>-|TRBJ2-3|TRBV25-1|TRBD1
TGTGCCAGCAGCCGAACAGGGGGCAGGGATACGCAGTATTTT
CASSRTGGRDTQYF